This T cell receptor beta chain was observed in a study of T cell responses to AZD1222 COVID-19 vaccine listed by TCRdb under 2021. Turning to the overall study: AZD1222 recipients with second doses at about 4 weeks or about 12 weeks were pooled, because spike-specific TCR depth and breadth did not differ between schedules. Enrollment into the trials was organized by age into subgroups of 18-55, 56-69 and 70-plus years, and those subgroups contained roughly 150, 30 and 60 TCR-sequenced participants, respectively. A total of approximately 250 trial participants underwent TCR sequencing, of whom some 200 had received two doses of AZD1222 and around 26 had received two doses of the MenACWY control vaccine. Points the paper makes about the study in general: Vaccine-associated CD4 TCRs spanned the whole spike protein, with dominant responses in regions 160-218 and 743-854. Reportedly, almost half of the unique spike-specific TCRs recognized epitopes lying outside the regions that are mutated in the B.1.351 and B.1.1.7 variants. In the small 56-69-year group, the increase in depth fell short of significance, most likely because of low power. After two AZD1222 doses, both the breadth and the depth of spike-specific TCRs were significantly higher than at day 0 and than in MenACWY recipients. Because no samples from the day 14 peak response were available, repertoires could be characterized only after the peak T cell response. Only a handful of AZD1222 recipients were SARS-CoV-2 seropositive at baseline, limiting conclusions about previously exposed vaccinees. Participants were mostly white British, with more females than males. The authors suggested clonal diversity may have been underestimated.

As encoded in the germline V gene (reference sequence), CDR1 is LNHDA while CDR2 is SQIVND. Deletion took 4 bases off V and 3 bases off J, with a span of 9 bases between the germline ends. Measured from the cysteine to the phenylalanine, the CDR3 is 13 residues long. The retained sequence is limited to the CDR3, 39 bases, with the frame set at the first base. The CDR3 regions of human TCRbeta chains were analyzed by immunosequencing. In the authors' own workflow: Repertoire TCRs were matched against a reference library of SARS-CoV-2-specific TCRs generated with the MIRA antigen-specificity platform. Breadth was defined as the fraction of unique TCRs that were SARS-CoV-2-associated, and depth was defined as the fraction of total T cells that were SARS-CoV-2-associated. Each spike-specific TCR was assigned to its reactive spike region and to a CD4 or CD8 class using the MIRA data. Log10-transformed breadth and depth values were compared by one-way ANOVA with Sidak's multiple comparisons tests. The clones in this table, taken by TCRdb from immuneACCESS, are in-frame only. Not every clone is retained; where verified, under half of the shortfall comes from an unresolved V gene, and the cause of the rest is unknown. That table is the source of V, J and clone size, and D and trimming were worked out from the DNA. In all, the sample holds around 88,000 clones, and roughly nine tenths of those were seen once. The ten largest clones add up to about 7.7% of the sample.

The time point label on this specimen signifies: baseline before first vaccination. The vaccinee samples were drawn from two UK trials, COV001 and COV002, one of which was a single-blind randomized controlled phase 2/3 trial testing AZD1222 (ChAdOx1 nCoV-19) in healthy adults. For TCRbeta chain sequencing, PBMC samples from trial participants were taken at day 0 and at day 28 after the second dose. Comments on this clone: Its antigen remains unidentified. No qualities accompany the bases; no much larger clone lies one base away.

The sequence joins TRBV19 to TRBJ1-1, with no D gene named confidently. This receptor was obtained from an adult in good health. Sequences were derived from peripheral blood, sampled on day 0 of AZD1222 vaccination. The CDR3 region has the sequence CASSRGADTEAFF. The DNA sequence is given as TGTGCCAGTAGTAGGGGAGCGGACACTGAAGCTTTCTTT.